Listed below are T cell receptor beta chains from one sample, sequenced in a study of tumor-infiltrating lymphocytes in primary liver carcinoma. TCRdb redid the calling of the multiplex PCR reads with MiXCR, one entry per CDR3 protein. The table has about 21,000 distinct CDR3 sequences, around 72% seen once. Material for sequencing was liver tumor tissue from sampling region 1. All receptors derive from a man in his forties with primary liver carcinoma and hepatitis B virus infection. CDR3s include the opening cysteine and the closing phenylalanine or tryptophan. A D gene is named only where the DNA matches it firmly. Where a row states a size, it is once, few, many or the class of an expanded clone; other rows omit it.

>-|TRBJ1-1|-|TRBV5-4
TGTGCCAGCAACTTGGAAGTAGGGGCATATAAAGCTTTCTTT
CASNLEVGAYKAFF
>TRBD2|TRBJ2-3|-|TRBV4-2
TGTGCCAGCAGCCAAGTGGCTCTTCTAGCGGGAGCGGCAGATACGCCGTATTTT
CASSQVALLAGAADTPYF
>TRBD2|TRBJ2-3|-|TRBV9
TGTGCCAGCAGCGTTAGCGGGAGACCCGCATATATGCAGTATTTT
CASSVSGRPAYMQYF
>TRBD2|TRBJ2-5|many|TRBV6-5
TGTGCCAGCAATTTTGAAGCGGGGGGGTGGGAGACCCAGTACTTC
CASNFEAGGWETQYF
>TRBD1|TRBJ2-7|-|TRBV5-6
TGTGCCATCAGCTTGAGGGGGCATGAGCGGTACTTC
CAISLRGHERYF
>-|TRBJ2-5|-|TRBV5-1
TGCGCCAGCAGCTTGGTGGGGATGGAGTCCCAGTACTTC
CASSLVGMESQYF
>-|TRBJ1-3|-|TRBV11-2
TGTTCCAGCAGCTTGTCAGGGGTCAGCCCTGGAAACACCATATACTTT
CSSSLSGVSPGNTIYF
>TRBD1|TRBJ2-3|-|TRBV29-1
TGCAACCTTCGTGACAGGGGGTTCATAGATAAGCAGTATTTT
CNLRDRGFIDKQYF
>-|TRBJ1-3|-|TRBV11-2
TGTGCCGGTAACTTCTCAGGAGTCAGCTCTGGAAACACCATATATTTT
CAGNFSGVSSGNTIYF
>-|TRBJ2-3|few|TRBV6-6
TGTGCCAGCAGTTGGGCCGGGACCCTCCGCACAGATACGCAGTATTTT
CASSWAGTLRTDTQYF
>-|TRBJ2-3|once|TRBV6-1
TGTGCCAGCTGTCTGGGACTGAGCCAAGATAGGCAGTATTTT
CASCLGLSQDRQYF
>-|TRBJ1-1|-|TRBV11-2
TGTGCCAGCAGCCGGACATGGGCGGGAACTGAGGCTTTCTTT
CASSRTWAGTEAFF
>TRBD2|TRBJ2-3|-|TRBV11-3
TGTGCCAGCAGCTTAGGTTTTGGAGCGGGACCAGGAGGCACAGATACTCAGTATTTT
CASSLGFGAGPGGTDTQYF
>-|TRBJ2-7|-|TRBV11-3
TGTGTCAACCAACGTTTGACCTACGAGCATTACTTC
CVNQRLTYEHYF
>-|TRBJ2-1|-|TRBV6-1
TGTGTCAGCAGGAGCGGGGCTACAGGGAACTACAATGAGCAGTTCTTC
CVSRSGATGNYNEQFF
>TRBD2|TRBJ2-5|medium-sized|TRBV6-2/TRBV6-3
TGTGCCAGCAGTAATCAAGCTAGCGGGGGTGCCCAGTACTTC
CASSNQASGGAQYF